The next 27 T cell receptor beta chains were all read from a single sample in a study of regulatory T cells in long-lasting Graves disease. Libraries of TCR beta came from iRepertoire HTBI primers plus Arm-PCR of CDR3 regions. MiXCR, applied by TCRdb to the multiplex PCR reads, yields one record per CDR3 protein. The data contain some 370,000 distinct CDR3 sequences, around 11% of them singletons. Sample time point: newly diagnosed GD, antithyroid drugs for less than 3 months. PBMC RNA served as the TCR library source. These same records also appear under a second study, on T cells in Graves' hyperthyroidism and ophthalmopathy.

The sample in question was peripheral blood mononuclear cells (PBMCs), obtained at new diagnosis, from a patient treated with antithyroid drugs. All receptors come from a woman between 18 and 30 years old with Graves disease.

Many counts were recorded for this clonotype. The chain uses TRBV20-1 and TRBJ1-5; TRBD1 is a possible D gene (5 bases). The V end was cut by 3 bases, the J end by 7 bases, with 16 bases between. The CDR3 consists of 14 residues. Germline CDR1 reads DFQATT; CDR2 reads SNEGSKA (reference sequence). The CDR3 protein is CSASVAGKEQPQHF. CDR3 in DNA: TGCAGTGCTAGCGTAGCAGGGAAGGAACAGCCCCAGCATTTT.

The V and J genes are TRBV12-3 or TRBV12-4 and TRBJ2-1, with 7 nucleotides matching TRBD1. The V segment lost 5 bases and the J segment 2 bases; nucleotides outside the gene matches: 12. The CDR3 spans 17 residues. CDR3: CASSRMSWDSTYNEQFF. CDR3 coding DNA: TGTGCCAGCAGTCGGATGTCCTGGGACAGCACCTACAATGAGCAGTTCTTC.

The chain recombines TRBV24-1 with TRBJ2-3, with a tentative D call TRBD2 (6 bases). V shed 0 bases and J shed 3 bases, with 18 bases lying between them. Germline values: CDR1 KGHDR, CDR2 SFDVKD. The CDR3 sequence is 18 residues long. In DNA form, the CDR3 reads TGTGCCACCAGTGATTTGTTGCCTTCGGGGGAACCAACAGATACGCAGTATTTT. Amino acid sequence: CATSDLLPSGEPTDTQYF.

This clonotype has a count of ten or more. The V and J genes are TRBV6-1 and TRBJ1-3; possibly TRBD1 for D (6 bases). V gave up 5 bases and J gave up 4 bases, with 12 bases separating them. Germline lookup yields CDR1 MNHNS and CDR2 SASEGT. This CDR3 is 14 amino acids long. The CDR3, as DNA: TGTGCCAGCAGTCCTACAGGGTTCGGAAACACCATATATTTT. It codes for CASSPTGFGNTIYF.

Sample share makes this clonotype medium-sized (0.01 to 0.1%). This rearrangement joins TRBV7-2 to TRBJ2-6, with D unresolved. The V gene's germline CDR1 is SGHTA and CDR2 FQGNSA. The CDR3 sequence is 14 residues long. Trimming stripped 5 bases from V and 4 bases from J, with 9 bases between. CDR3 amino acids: CASSQASGANVLTF. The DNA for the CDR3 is TGTGCCAGCAGCCAAGCCTCCGGGGCCAACGTCCTGACTTTC.

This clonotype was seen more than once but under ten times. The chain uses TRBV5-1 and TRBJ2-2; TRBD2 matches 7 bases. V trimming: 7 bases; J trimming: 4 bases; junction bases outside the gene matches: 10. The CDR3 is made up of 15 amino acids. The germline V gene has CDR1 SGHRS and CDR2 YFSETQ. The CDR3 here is CASRDYQMGTGELFF. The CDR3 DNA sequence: TGCGCCAGCCGGGACTACCAGATGGGCACCGGGGAGCTGTTTTTT.

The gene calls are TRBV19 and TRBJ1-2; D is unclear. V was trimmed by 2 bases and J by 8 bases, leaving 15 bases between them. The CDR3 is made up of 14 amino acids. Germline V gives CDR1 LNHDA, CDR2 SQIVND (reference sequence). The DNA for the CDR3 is TGTGCCAGTAGTATACAACCTATCCCCGGCGGCTACACCTTC. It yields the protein CASSIQPIPGGYTF.

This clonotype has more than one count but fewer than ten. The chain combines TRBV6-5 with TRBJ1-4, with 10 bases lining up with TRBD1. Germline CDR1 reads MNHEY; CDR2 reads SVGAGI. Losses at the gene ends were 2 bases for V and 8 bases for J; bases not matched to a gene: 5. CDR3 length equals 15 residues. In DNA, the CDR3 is TGTGCCAGCAGTTACCAGGGACAGGGGCGAGAAAAACTGTTTTTT. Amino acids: CASSYQGQGREKLFF.

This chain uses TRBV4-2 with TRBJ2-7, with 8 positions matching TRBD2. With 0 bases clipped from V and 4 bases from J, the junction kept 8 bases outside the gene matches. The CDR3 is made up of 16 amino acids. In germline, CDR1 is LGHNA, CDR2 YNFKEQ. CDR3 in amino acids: CASSQDHGRATYEQYF. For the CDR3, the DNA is TGTGCCAGCAGCCAAGATCACGGGAGGGCCACATACGAGCAGTACTTC.

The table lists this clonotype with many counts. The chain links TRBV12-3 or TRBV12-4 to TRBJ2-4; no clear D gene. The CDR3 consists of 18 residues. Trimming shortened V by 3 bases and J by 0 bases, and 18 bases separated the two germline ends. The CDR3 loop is CASSLWSSALLAKNIQYF. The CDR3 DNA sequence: TGTGCCAGCAGTTTGTGGAGCTCCGCACTTCTAGCCAAAAACATTCAGTACTTC.

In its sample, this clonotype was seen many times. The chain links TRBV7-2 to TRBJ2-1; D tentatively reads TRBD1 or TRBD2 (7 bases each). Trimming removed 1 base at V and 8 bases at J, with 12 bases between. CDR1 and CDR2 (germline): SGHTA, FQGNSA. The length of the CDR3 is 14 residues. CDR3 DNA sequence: TGTGCCAGCAGCTTAGTCAGGGGGGGCGATGAGCAGTTCTTC. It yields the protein CASSLVRGGDEQFF.

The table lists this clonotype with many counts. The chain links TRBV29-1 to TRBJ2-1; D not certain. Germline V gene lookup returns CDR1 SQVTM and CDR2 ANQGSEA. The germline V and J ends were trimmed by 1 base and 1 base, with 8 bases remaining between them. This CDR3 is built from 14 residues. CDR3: CSVEAASSYNEQFF. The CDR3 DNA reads TGCAGCGTTGAAGCCGCGTCTTCCTACAATGAGCAGTTCTTC.

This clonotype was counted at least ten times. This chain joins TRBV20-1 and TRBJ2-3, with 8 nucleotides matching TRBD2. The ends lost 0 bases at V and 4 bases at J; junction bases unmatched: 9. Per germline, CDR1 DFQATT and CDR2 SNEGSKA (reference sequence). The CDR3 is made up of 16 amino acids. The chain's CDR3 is CSARDITGGLPDTQYF. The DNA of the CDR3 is TGCAGTGCTAGAGATATTACGGGGGGGCTCCCAGATACGCAGTATTTT.

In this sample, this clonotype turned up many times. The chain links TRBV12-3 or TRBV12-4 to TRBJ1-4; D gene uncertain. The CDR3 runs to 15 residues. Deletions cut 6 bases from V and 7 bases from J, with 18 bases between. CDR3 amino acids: CASSLRSGRGEKLFF. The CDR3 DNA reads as TGTGCCAGCAGCCTCAGGTCGGGTCGGGGTGAAAAACTGTTTTTT.

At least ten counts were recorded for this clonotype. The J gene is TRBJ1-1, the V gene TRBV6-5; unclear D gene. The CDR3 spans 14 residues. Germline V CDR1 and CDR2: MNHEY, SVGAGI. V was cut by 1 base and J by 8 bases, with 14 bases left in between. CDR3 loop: CASSYLAEVVEAFF. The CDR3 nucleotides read TGTGCCAGCAGTTACTTGGCGGAGGTGGTAGAAGCTTTCTTT.

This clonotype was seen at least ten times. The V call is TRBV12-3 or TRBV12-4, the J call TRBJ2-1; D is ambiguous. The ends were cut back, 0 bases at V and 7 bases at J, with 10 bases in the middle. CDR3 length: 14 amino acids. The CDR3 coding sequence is TGTGCCAGCAGTTTAGCGCGGCTTGGAAATGAGCAGTTCTTC. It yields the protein CASSLARLGNEQFF.

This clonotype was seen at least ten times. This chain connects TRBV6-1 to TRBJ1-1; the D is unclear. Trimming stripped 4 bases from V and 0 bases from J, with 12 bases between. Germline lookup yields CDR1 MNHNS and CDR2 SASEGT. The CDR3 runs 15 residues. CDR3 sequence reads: CASSGQFPVNTEAFF. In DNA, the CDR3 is TGTGCCAGCAGTGGCCAATTCCCCGTGAACACTGAAGCTTTCTTT.

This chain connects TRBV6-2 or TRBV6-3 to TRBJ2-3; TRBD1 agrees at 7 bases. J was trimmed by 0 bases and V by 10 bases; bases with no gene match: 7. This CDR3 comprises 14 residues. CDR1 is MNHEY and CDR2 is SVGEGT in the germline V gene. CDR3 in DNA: TGTGCCACGAGAGACAGGGTCAGCACAGATACGCAGTATTTT. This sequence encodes CATRDRVSTDTQYF.

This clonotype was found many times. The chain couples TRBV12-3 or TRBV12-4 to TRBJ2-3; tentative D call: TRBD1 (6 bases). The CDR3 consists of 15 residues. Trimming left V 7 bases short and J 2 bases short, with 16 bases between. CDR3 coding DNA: TGTGCCAGCACCCGCCGGGACATACCCACAGATACGCAGTATTTT. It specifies CASTRRDIPTDTQYF.

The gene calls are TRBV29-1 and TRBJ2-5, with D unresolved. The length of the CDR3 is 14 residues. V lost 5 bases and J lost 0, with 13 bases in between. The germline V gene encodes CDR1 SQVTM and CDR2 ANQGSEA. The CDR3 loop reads CSVPLDPYQETQYF. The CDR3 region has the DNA TGCAGCGTTCCTCTGGACCCTTACCAAGAGACCCAGTACTTC.

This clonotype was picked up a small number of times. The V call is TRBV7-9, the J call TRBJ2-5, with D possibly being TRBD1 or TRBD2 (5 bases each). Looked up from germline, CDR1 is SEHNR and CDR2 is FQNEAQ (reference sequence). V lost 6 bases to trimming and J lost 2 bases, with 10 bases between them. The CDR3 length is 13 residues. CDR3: CASRSGAQETQYF. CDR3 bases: TGTGCCAGCAGGTCCGGGGCTCAAGAGACCCAGTACTTC.

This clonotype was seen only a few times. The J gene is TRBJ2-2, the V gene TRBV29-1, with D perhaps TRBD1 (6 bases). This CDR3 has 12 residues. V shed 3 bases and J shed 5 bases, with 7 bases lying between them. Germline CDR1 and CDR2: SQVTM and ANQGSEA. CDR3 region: CSVEQGTGELFF. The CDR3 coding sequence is TGCAGCGTTGAGCAGGGGACCGGGGAGCTGTTTTTT.

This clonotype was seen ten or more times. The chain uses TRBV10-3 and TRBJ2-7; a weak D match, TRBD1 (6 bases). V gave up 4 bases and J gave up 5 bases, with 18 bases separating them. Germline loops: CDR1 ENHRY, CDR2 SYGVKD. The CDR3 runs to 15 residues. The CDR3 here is CAISGGQVISDEQYF. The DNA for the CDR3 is TGTGCCATCAGTGGGGGACAAGTGATATCGGACGAGCAGTACTTC.

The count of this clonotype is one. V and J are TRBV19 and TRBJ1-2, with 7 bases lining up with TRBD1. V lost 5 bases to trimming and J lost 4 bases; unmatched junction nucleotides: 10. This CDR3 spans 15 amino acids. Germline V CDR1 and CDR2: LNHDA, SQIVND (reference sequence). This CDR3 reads CASSFGQASFYGYTF. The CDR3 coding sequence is TGTGCCAGTAGTTTTGGACAGGCCTCCTTCTATGGCTACACCTTC. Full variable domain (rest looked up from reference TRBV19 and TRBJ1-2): DGGITQSPKYLFRKEGQNVTLSCEQNLNHDAMYWYRQDPGQGLRLIYYSQIVNDFQKGDIAEGYSVSREKKESFPLTVTSAQKNPTAFYLCASSFGQASFYGYTFGSGTRLTVV.

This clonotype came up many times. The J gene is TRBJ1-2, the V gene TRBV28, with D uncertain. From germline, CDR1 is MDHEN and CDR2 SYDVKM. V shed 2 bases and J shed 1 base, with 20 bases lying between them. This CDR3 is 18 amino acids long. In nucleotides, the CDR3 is TGTGCCAGCAGTTTAAACCCTCAATGGGGTTTCGGTAACTATGGCTACACCTTC. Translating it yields CASSLNPQWGFGNYGYTF.

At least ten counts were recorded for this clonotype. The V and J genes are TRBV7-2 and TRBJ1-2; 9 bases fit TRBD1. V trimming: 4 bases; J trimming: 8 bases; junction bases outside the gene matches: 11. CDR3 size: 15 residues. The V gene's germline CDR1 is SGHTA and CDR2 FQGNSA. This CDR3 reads CASSSYRGDRAGYTF. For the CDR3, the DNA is TGTGCCAGCAGCTCGTACAGGGGGGACAGGGCGGGCTACACCTTC.

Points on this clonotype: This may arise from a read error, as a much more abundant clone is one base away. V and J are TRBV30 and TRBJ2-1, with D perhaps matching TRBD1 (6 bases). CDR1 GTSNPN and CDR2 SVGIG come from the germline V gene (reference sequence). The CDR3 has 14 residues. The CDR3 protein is CAWTTRGRQETRYF. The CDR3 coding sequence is TGTGCCTGGACAACCAGGGGAAGGCAAGAGACCCGGTACTTC.